This T cell receptor (beta chain) is from a study of pediatric ulcerative colitis. In the study overall: Over five patients showed pancolitis and two showed left-sided colitis.

The CDR3 runs to 17 residues. Looked up from germline, CDR1 is SGHVS and CDR2 is FQNEAQ. The trim removed 4 bases at V and 6 bases at J, leaving 10 bases unmatched. Note on this clone: Its antigen remains unknown.

Whole-study findings and limits: Two rectal clonotypes were found only in ulcerative colitis patients, all of them. Clonal expansions reduced rectal repertoire diversity in acute severe colitis. Blood-rectal clonal overlap within each person was significantly higher in ulcerative colitis patients than controls.

Profiled with immunoSEQ multiplex PCR; TCRdb holds only in-frame clones, not every one. The data contain about 36,000 clones, roughly 85% of them singletons. This TCR derives from a girl under 18 with moderate ulcerative colitis. V gene TRBV7-8 combines with J gene TRBJ2-2, with 11 bases aligning to TRBD2. Input material: blood. The CDR3 nucleotides are TGTGCCAGCAGCTCCCAGCTAGCGGGAGGTTGGGCCGGGGAGCTGTTTTTT. Amino acids: CASSSQLAGGWAGELFF.